A selection of T cell receptor beta chains follows, all from one sample in a study of read filtering for tumor transcriptome and immune sequencing. TCRdb reprocessed the reads with MiXCR, giving one entry per CDR3 protein. The repertoire has under 150,000 distinct CDR3 sequences, less than 15% of them found once; the top ten carry 6.5% to 9%. The sample consisted of a population of CD138-negative cells sorted from bone marrow. The receptors shown here come from a donor aged 40 or over with multiple myeloma. Both conserved end residues are part of each CDR3. Each record gives: clone size, D gene, V gene, J gene, CDR3 protein, CDR3 DNA. The D gene is left open where the match is weak. Rows give clone size only sometimes, using once, few, many, or a class for an expanded clone.

abundance: -; d_gene: -; v_gene: TRBV20-1; j_gene: TRBJ1-5; CDR3aa: CSARGAGNQPQHF; CDR3nt: TGCAGTGCTAGGGGGGCCGGTAATCAGCCCCAGCATTTT
abundance: many; d_gene: -; v_gene: TRBV19; j_gene: TRBJ2-1; CDR3aa: CASSDSFFNEQFF; CDR3nt: TGTGCCAGTAGTGACTCATTCTTCAATGAGCAGTTCTTC
abundance: many; d_gene: -; v_gene: TRBV20-1; j_gene: TRBJ1-4; CDR3aa: CSARTATNEKLFF; CDR3nt: TGCAGTGCTAGAACAGCAACTAATGAAAAACTGTTTTTT
abundance: many; d_gene: TRBD1; v_gene: TRBV7-9; j_gene: TRBJ2-2; CDR3aa: CASSLGDRGHGELFF; CDR3nt: TGTGCCAGCAGCTTAGGAGACAGGGGTCACGGGGAGCTGTTTTTT
abundance: many; d_gene: TRBD1; v_gene: TRBV20-1; j_gene: TRBJ1-1; CDR3aa: CSAARDRVMDTEAFF; CDR3nt: TGCAGTGCTGCTCGGGACAGGGTGATGGACACTGAAGCTTTCTTT
abundance: many; d_gene: TRBD1; v_gene: TRBV7-9; j_gene: TRBJ2-2; CDR3aa: CASSPGQIDTGELFF; CDR3nt: TGTGCCAGCAGCCCGGGACAGATTGACACCGGGGAGCTGTTTTTT
abundance: many; d_gene: TRBD1; v_gene: TRBV12-3/TRBV12-4; j_gene: TRBJ2-7; CDR3aa: CASSAAGRGSEQYF; CDR3nt: TGTGCCAGCAGTGCCGCGGGCAGGGGGAGCGAGCAGTACTTC
abundance: -; d_gene: TRBD1; v_gene: TRBV4-3; j_gene: TRBJ2-7; CDR3aa: CASSQELGQGTYEQYF; CDR3nt: TGCGCCAGCAGCCAAGAGTTAGGACAGGGGACTTACGAGCAGTACTTC
abundance: few; d_gene: -; v_gene: TRBV14; j_gene: TRBJ2-4; CDR3aa: CASSAQPLAKNIQYF; CDR3nt: TGTGCCAGCAGCGCGCAACCCCTAGCCAAAAACATTCAGTACTTC
abundance: many; d_gene: -; v_gene: TRBV3-1; j_gene: TRBJ2-1; CDR3aa: CASSQDGTSYNEQFF; CDR3nt: TGTGCCAGCAGCCAAGACGGGACCTCCTACAATGAGCAGTTCTTC
abundance: -; d_gene: -; v_gene: TRBV7-8; j_gene: TRBJ2-7; CDR3aa: CASSLAQGRPYEQYF; CDR3nt: TGTGCCAGCAGCTTAGCGCAAGGACGGCCTTACGAGCAGTACTTC
abundance: many; d_gene: -; v_gene: TRBV25-1; j_gene: TRBJ1-1; CDR3aa: CASMTVNTEAFF; CDR3nt: TGTGCCAGCATGACGGTTAACACTGAAGCTTTCTTT
abundance: few; d_gene: TRBD1; v_gene: TRBV18; j_gene: TRBJ1-2; CDR3aa: CASSPGPGTGTVRGYTF; CDR3nt: TGTGCCAGCTCACCCGGTCCCGGGACAGGAACGGTCCGCGGCTACACCTTC
abundance: many; d_gene: TRBD2; v_gene: TRBV11-3; j_gene: TRBJ2-2; CDR3aa: CASSLGLDTGELFF; CDR3nt: TGTGCCAGCAGCCTAGGACTAGATACCGGGGAGCTGTTTTTT
abundance: many; d_gene: -; v_gene: TRBV6-1; j_gene: TRBJ2-3; CDR3aa: CASSDGTLGPSTDTQYF; CDR3nt: TGTGCCAGCAGTGACGGGACACTGGGCCCTAGCACAGATACGCAGTATTTT
abundance: many; d_gene: -; v_gene: TRBV14; j_gene: TRBJ2-2; CDR3aa: CASSQVRNTGELFF; CDR3nt: TGTGCCAGCAGCCAAGTCAGGAACACCGGGGAGCTGTTTTTT
abundance: many; d_gene: -; v_gene: TRBV7-9; j_gene: TRBJ1-1; CDR3aa: CASSLWGTEAFF; CDR3nt: TGTGCCAGCTCTTTATGGGGCACTGAAGCTTTCTTT
abundance: -; d_gene: -; v_gene: TRBV7-9; j_gene: TRBJ1-1; CDR3aa: CASRGGNGAFF; CDR3nt: TGTGCCAGCCGGGGTGGCAATGGAGCTTTCTTT
abundance: many; d_gene: -; v_gene: TRBV20-1; j_gene: TRBJ2-1; CDR3aa: CSARDPPGPYNEQFF; CDR3nt: TGCAGTGCTAGAGATCCCCCGGGACCTTACAATGAGCAGTTCTTC
abundance: -; d_gene: -; v_gene: TRBV20-1; j_gene: TRBJ2-3; CDR3aa: CSARDGGSRGDTQYF; CDR3nt: TGCAGTGCTAGAGACGGCGGGAGCAGGGGAGATACGCAGTATTTT
abundance: many; d_gene: TRBD2; v_gene: TRBV7-8; j_gene: TRBJ2-7; CDR3aa: CASSLGERELRYF; CDR3nt: TGTGCCAGCAGCTTAGGGGAGCGGGAGCTTCGGTACTTC
abundance: few; d_gene: TRBD2; v_gene: TRBV19; j_gene: TRBJ2-3; CDR3aa: CASSSTSGRGTQYF; CDR3nt: TGTGCCAGTAGTAGTACTAGCGGGAGGGGTACGCAGTATTTT
abundance: many; d_gene: -; v_gene: TRBV29-1; j_gene: TRBJ2-2; CDR3aa: CSGRGTNTGELFF; CDR3nt: TGCAGCGGCCGAGGCACCAACACCGGGGAGCTGTTTTTT
abundance: many; d_gene: -; v_gene: TRBV20-1; j_gene: TRBJ2-1; CDR3aa: CSARGLLGNEQFF; CDR3nt: TGCAGTGCTAGGGGGTTATTAGGTAATGAGCAGTTCTTC
abundance: many; d_gene: -; v_gene: TRBV6-5; j_gene: TRBJ2-2; CDR3aa: CASSVQDSGTGELFF; CDR3nt: TGTGCCAGCAGTGTCCAGGACAGCGGAACCGGGGAGCTGTTTTTT
abundance: many; d_gene: -; v_gene: TRBV27; j_gene: TRBJ1-5; CDR3aa: CASSATSYSNQPQHF; CDR3nt: TGTGCCAGCAGTGCGACATCTTATAGCAATCAGCCCCAGCATTTT
abundance: many; d_gene: -; v_gene: TRBV18; j_gene: TRBJ1-5; CDR3aa: CASSKGKNQPQHF; CDR3nt: TGTGCCAGCTCAAAGGGGAAGAATCAGCCCCAGCATTTT
abundance: many; d_gene: TRBD2; v_gene: TRBV29-1; j_gene: TRBJ2-1; CDR3aa: CSVDSGGLLNEQFF; CDR3nt: TGCAGCGTTGATAGCGGGGGCCTCCTTAATGAGCAGTTCTTC
abundance: many; d_gene: -; v_gene: TRBV5-1; j_gene: TRBJ1-1; CDR3aa: CASSLRDGKNTEAFF; CDR3nt: TGCGCCAGCAGCTTGAGGGACGGAAAGAACACTGAAGCTTTCTTT
abundance: many; d_gene: TRBD1; v_gene: TRBV7-3; j_gene: TRBJ2-3; CDR3aa: CASSSAGRGLGDTQYF; CDR3nt: TGTGCCAGCAGCTCCGCCGGCAGGGGGCTGGGGGATACGCAGTATTTT
abundance: many; d_gene: -; v_gene: TRBV29-1; j_gene: TRBJ2-3; CDR3aa: CSAGVGTSTDTQYF; CDR3nt: TGCAGCGCTGGAGTGGGGACTAGCACAGATACGCAGTATTTT
abundance: many; d_gene: TRBD2; v_gene: TRBV4-1; j_gene: TRBJ2-7; CDR3aa: CASSQDLAGVLEQYF; CDR3nt: TGCGCCAGCAGCCAAGATTTAGCGGGAGTTTTGGAGCAGTACTTC
abundance: many; d_gene: -; v_gene: TRBV11-3; j_gene: TRBJ2-1; CDR3aa: CASSLDGIYNEQFF; CDR3nt: TGTGCCAGCAGCTTAGATGGGATCTACAATGAGCAGTTCTTC
abundance: few; d_gene: -; v_gene: TRBV18; j_gene: TRBJ2-6; CDR3aa: CASSPQGPHSGANVLTF; CDR3nt: TGTGCCAGCTCACCTCAGGGACCACACTCTGGGGCCAACGTCCTGACTTTC
abundance: many; d_gene: -; v_gene: TRBV7-2; j_gene: TRBJ2-1; CDR3aa: CASSLEGVLWNEQFF; CDR3nt: TGTGCCAGCAGCTTAGAAGGGGTACTGTGGAATGAGCAGTTCTTC
abundance: many; d_gene: TRBD1; v_gene: TRBV19; j_gene: TRBJ2-7; CDR3aa: CASSTADRPLDEQYF; CDR3nt: TGTGCCAGTAGTACCGCGGACAGGCCTTTGGACGAGCAGTACTTC
abundance: many; d_gene: -; v_gene: TRBV10-1; j_gene: TRBJ2-3; CDR3aa: CASSPKPDTQYF; CDR3nt: TGCGCCAGCAGTCCGAAGCCGGATACGCAGTATTTT
abundance: many; d_gene: -; v_gene: TRBV12-5; j_gene: TRBJ2-1; CDR3aa: CASGTPGPFNEQFF; CDR3nt: TGTGCTAGTGGTACCCCGGGACCCTTTAATGAGCAGTTCTTC
abundance: many; d_gene: TRBD2; v_gene: TRBV5-4; j_gene: TRBJ2-1; CDR3aa: CASSTGLEAYNEQFF; CDR3nt: TGTGCCAGCAGCACCGGACTAGAAGCCTACAATGAGCAGTTCTTC
abundance: -; d_gene: TRBD1; v_gene: TRBV18; j_gene: TRBJ1-1; CDR3aa: CVSSPNTGGTEAFF; CDR3nt: TGTGTCAGCTCACCAAATACAGGGGGCACTGAAGCTTTCTTT
abundance: few; d_gene: -; v_gene: TRBV14; j_gene: TRBJ2-5; CDR3aa: CASSQVFETQYF; CDR3nt: TGTGCCAGCAGCCAAGTTTTCGAGACCCAGTACTTC
abundance: -; d_gene: TRBD2; v_gene: TRBV4-1; j_gene: TRBJ2-1; CDR3aa: CASSPSSGGSSYNEQFF; CDR3nt: TGCGCCAGCAGTCCTTCTAGCGGGGGGAGCTCCTACAATGAGCAGTTCTTC
abundance: -; d_gene: TRBD1; v_gene: TRBV20-1; j_gene: TRBJ2-1; CDR3aa: CSATNRGWISYNEQFF; CDR3nt: TGCAGTGCTACCAACAGGGGTTGGATCTCCTACAATGAGCAGTTCTTC
abundance: many; d_gene: TRBD2; v_gene: TRBV11-2; j_gene: TRBJ2-1; CDR3aa: CASSPEAGGVNEQFF; CDR3nt: TGTGCCAGCAGCCCAGAAGCGGGAGGGGTCAATGAGCAGTTCTTC
abundance: many; d_gene: TRBD1; v_gene: TRBV2; j_gene: TRBJ2-7; CDR3aa: CASSSGQGGEQYF; CDR3nt: TGTGCCAGCAGCTCAGGACAGGGTGGCGAGCAGTACTTC
abundance: many; d_gene: -; v_gene: TRBV5-1; j_gene: TRBJ1-1; CDR3aa: CASSLDGGTEAFF; CDR3nt: TGTGCCAGCAGCTTAGATGGGGGCACTGAAGCTTTCTTT
abundance: many; d_gene: TRBD2; v_gene: TRBV19; j_gene: TRBJ2-1; CDR3aa: CASTARGSGYNEQFF; CDR3nt: TGTGCCAGTACAGCCCGGGGTAGCGGGTACAATGAGCAGTTCTTC
abundance: many; d_gene: -; v_gene: TRBV27; j_gene: TRBJ2-1; CDR3aa: CASSLLSVGDNEQFF; CDR3nt: TGTGCCAGCAGTTTATTATCGGTCGGAGACAATGAGCAGTTCTTC